These 14 T cell receptor beta chains originate from one sample sequenced in a study of T cells in Graves' hyperthyroidism and ophthalmopathy. Regions amplified from RNA transcripts were the TCR beta CDR3 regions. RT-PCR in the first round (using the HTBI primer set) targeted the TCR CDR3. TCRdb itself ran the multiplex PCR reads through MiXCR, one entry per CDR3 protein. The top ten hold roughly 16% of the sample, which has about 690,000 distinct CDR3 sequences, around a sixth seen once. The material sequenced was blood. These receptors were obtained from a man between 45 and 60 years old with Graves' hyperthyroidism.

The chain couples TRBV5-5 to TRBJ2-7, with 8 positions matching TRBD1. The V gene's germline CDR1 is SGHKS and CDR2 YYEKEE (reference sequence). The length of the CDR3 is 15 residues. The J segment lost 2 bases and the V segment lost 3 bases, leaving 7 bases of the junction unmatched. The chain's CDR3 is CASSSTRDRPYEQYF. The CDR3 DNA is TGTGCCAGCAGCTCAACCCGGGACAGGCCCTACGAGCAGTACTTC. Combining the CDR3 with reference TRBV5-5 and TRBJ2-7 gives the whole variable domain DAGVTQSPTHLIKTRGQQVTLRCSPISGHKSVSWYQQVLGQGPQFIFQYYEKEERGRGNFPDRFSARQFPNYSSELNVNALLLGDSALYLCASSSTRDRPYEQYFGPGTRLTVT.

V gene TRBV24-1 combines with J gene TRBJ2-7; maybe TRBD1 (5 bases). The V and J ends lost 4 bases and 9 bases respectively, with 15 bases between them. CDR3 size: 13 residues. Germline V lookup: CDR1 KGHDR, CDR2 SFDVKD. The DNA of the CDR3 is TGTGCCACCAGTGACCCAGGGTTTGCGGCGCAGTACTTC. Translating it yields CATSDPGFAAQYF.

Many counts were recorded for this clonotype. The chain carries TRBV6-1 and TRBJ1-2, with D possibly matching TRBD1 (5 bases). The CDR3 has 17 amino acids. With 6 bases removed from V and 0 bases from J, the gap between germline ends came to 20 bases. The germline V gene encodes CDR1 MNHNS and CDR2 SASEGT. The CDR3 nucleotides read TGTGCCAGCAGGGATAGGGACGGGACCTTAACTAACTATGGCTACACCTTC. Translating gives CASRDRDGTLTNYGYTF.

This chain uses TRBV20-1 with TRBJ2-2; 14 bases map to TRBD2. CDR1 and CDR2 (germline): DFQATT, SNEGSKA (reference sequence). V was clipped by 6 bases and J by 1 base; unmatched bases: 4. CDR3 length: 16 amino acids. The CDR3 reads CSATGTSGRNTGELFF. CDR3 in DNA: TGCAGTGCGACCGGGACTAGCGGGAGGAACACCGGGGAGCTGTTTTTT.

This clonotype has a count of ten or more. The CDR3 DNA reads TGTGCCATCAGTCGACAGCCTGGCGATCAGCCCCAGCATTTT. It translates to CAISRQPGDQPQHF. The J gene is TRBJ1-5, the V gene TRBV10-3; D may be TRBD1 (5 bases). CDR1 and CDR2 (germline): ENHRY, SYGVKD. Trimming pared 5 bases from V and 5 bases from J, leaving 13 bases between. This CDR3 is 14 amino acids long.

There are many counts of this clonotype. The chain has TRBV3-1 and TRBJ1-2; D remains unclear. Germline CDR1 is LGHDT and CDR2 is YNNKEL (reference sequence). The CDR3 runs 15 residues. Trimming took 2 bases from V and 3 from J, leaving 13 bases between them. The CDR3 region has the DNA TGTGCCAGCAGCCAATCCTCCGGGAACTACTATGGCTACACCTTC. Its translation: CASSQSSGNYYGYTF.

The sample holds many counts of this clonotype. The chain joins TRBV13 to TRBJ2-1; 7 nucleotides agree with TRBD2. The CDR3 spans 16 residues. Trimming cost V 3 bases and J 13 bases; bases outside gene matches: 18. From germline, CDR1 is PRHDT and CDR2 FYEKMQ (reference sequence). This CDR3 is CASSFRLASSLWNQFF. CDR3 coding DNA: TGTGCCAGCAGCTTTCGACTAGCCTCGTCGTTGTGGAATCAGTTCTTC.

This clonotype was counted many times. The chain uses TRBV3-1 and TRBJ2-2, with D possibly matching TRBD1 (5 bases). Deletions cut 1 base from V and 6 bases from J, with 12 bases between. From germline, CDR1 is LGHDT and CDR2 YNNKEL (reference sequence). CDR3 length: 15 amino acids. The CDR3 is CASSQVSGSSGELFF. The CDR3 coding sequence is TGTGCCAGCAGCCAAGTGTCAGGGTCGTCCGGGGAGCTGTTTTTT.

The chain combines TRBV4-1 with TRBJ2-7; D gene uncertain. V was trimmed by 0 bases and J by 1 base, leaving 10 bases between them. Germline values: CDR1 MGHRA, CDR2 YSYEKL. This CDR3 contains 15 residues. CDR3 in DNA: TGCGCCAGCAGCCAAGACCGAGCTACATCCTACGAGCAGTACTTC. It encodes CASSQDRATSYEQYF.

This clonotype was counted many times. The genes are TRBV27 and TRBJ2-3, with D tentatively TRBD1 (6 bases). The V gene lost 6 bases and the J gene lost 3 bases, with 13 bases spanning the gap. CDR1 and CDR2 (germline): MNHEY, SMNVEV (reference sequence). CDR3 length: 14 amino acids. CDR3 sequence reads: CASRQGQLTDTQYF. The DNA for the CDR3 is TGTGCCAGCAGACAGGGTCAGTTGACAGATACGCAGTATTTT.

This clonotype occurred many times. V usage is TRBV2 and J usage is TRBJ1-4; D remains unclear. With 7 bases removed from V and 5 bases from J, the gap between germline ends came to 11 bases. CDR1 SNHLY and CDR2 FYNNEI come from the germline V gene. CDR3 length: 13 amino acids. The CDR3 reads CASTGVVNEKLFF. The CDR3 DNA reads TGTGCCAGCACTGGGGTGGTGAATGAAAAACTGTTTTTT.

The chain employs TRBV12-3 or TRBV12-4 and TRBJ1-1; tentatively, D is TRBD1 (6 bases). V was trimmed by 6 bases and J by 5 bases, leaving 22 bases between them. This CDR3 comprises 16 residues. CDR3 amino acids: CASSGRGGGGYTEAFF. Written as DNA, the CDR3 is TGTGCCAGCAGCGGGCGGGGGGGGGGCGGTTATACTGAAGCTTTCTTT.

A few counts support this clonotype. The V gene is TRBV9, the J gene TRBJ1-6, with D hard to call. The germline V gene has CDR1 SGDLS and CDR2 YYNGEE. The length of the CDR3 is 16 residues. V lost 0 bases and J lost 0, with 7 bases in between. The CDR3 sequence is CASSVGASSYNSPLHF. The CDR3 DNA reads TGTGCCAGCAGCGTAGGGGCGAGCTCCTATAATTCACCCCTCCACTTT.

This clonotype has a count of ten or more. The genes are TRBV7-9 and TRBJ2-7; 7 nucleotides agree with TRBD2. The germline V gene has CDR1 SEHNR and CDR2 FQNEAQ (reference sequence). The CDR3 is 13 residues long. The CDR3 bases are TGTGGGACGCGGGAGCCTCCGGACTACGAGCAGTACTTC. It is translated as CGTREPPDYEQYF.